One and the same sample provided the 11 T cell receptor beta chains below, sequenced in a study of CD8+ T cells in alopecia areata. Sequencing used cDNA as its template, made by extracting RNA and reverse transcribing it. The table came from immunoSEQ multiplex PCR; TCRdb's copy has only in-frame clones and leaves some out. The table has about 180,000 clones, 50% to 70% seen once. Sequencing was performed on CD4+ T cells sorted from blood, taken at week 0. These receptors came from a human donor with alopecia areata.

This chain uses TRBV29-1 with TRBJ1-1; D is uncertain. Trimming shortened V by 4 bases and J by 1 base, and 7 bases separated the two germline ends. The V gene's germline CDR1 is SQVTM and CDR2 ANQGSEA. The CDR3 sequence is 12 residues long. CDR3 amino acids: CSVAYANTEAFF. Here the CDR3 DNA reads TGCAGCGTTGCCTATGCGAACACTGAAGCTTTCTTT.

This clone was counted between two and nine times. Other DNA sequences of this sample code for an identical CDR3. The chain has TRBV29-1 and TRBJ2-1; possibly TRBD1 for D (6 bases). The CDR3 has 12 amino acids. Germline assignment: CDR1 SQVTM and CDR2 ANQGSEA. Deletions cut 5 bases from V and 3 bases from J, with 8 bases between. CDR3 amino acids: CSVQDSYNEQFF. The CDR3, as DNA: TGCAGCGTTCAGGACAGCTACAATGAGCAGTTCTTC.

As concerns this clone: Other DNA variants within this sample encode the same CDR3. The chain uses TRBV5-6 and TRBJ2-7; TRBD1 is a possible D gene (5 bases). This CDR3 contains 15 residues. V was clipped by 8 bases and J by 2 bases, with 20 bases between them. CDR1 and CDR2 from the germline V gene are SGHDT and YYEEEE. The CDR3 coding sequence is TGTGCCAGTAGCCCACCGCCAGGGTCCACCTACGAGCAGTACTTC. The encoded protein is CASSPPPGSTYEQYF.

The rearrangement links TRBV6-1 to TRBJ2-6, with TRBD2 as a possible D gene (5 bases). Germline CDR1 MNHNS, CDR2 SASEGT. V was cut by 3 bases and J by 2 bases, with 14 bases left in between. This CDR3 has 17 amino acids. The CDR3 nucleotides read TGTGCCAGCAGTGATCCGGGGAGCCCTCCTGGGGCCAACGTCCTGACTTTC. Translated: CASSDPGSPPGANVLTF.

This clone was detected only a few times. The chain has TRBV4-2 and TRBJ1-4, with D tentatively TRBD1 (5 bases). Germline V gene sequence: CDR1 LGHNA, CDR2 YNFKEQ. Trimming pared 1 base from V and 2 bases from J, leaving 11 bases between. The CDR3 totals 16 residues. This CDR3 is CASSQGRDGTNEKLFF. The CDR3 coding sequence is TGTGCCAGCAGCCAAGGCCGGGACGGTACTAATGAAAAACTGTTTTTT.

The rearrangement links TRBV30 to TRBJ2-3, with 8 bases aligning to TRBD1. Looked up from germline, CDR1 is GTSNPN and CDR2 is SVGIG (reference sequence). The CDR3 has 14 amino acids. Losses at the gene ends were 8 bases for V and 1 base for J; bases not matched to a gene: 8. The CDR3 DNA sequence: TGTGCCGGCCGGACGACAGGGGGCACAGATACGCAGTATTTT. Translated, it gives CAGRTTGGTDTQYF.

The CDR3 DNA sequence: TGCAGCGAGATTGGACAGGGCCATGGCTACACCTTC. Its translation: CSEIGQGHGYTF. V gene TRBV29-1 combines with J gene TRBJ1-2, with 8 bases aligning to TRBD1. Germline CDR1 reads SQVTM; CDR2 reads ANQGSEA. The V gene end was trimmed by 7 bases and the J gene end by 6 bases; junction bases not matched to a gene: 7. The CDR3 extends over 12 amino acids.

The table lists this clone with a few counts. The chain is built from TRBV4-1 and TRBJ1-5; D remains ambiguous. Trimming removed 1 base at V and 4 bases at J, with 8 bases between. Per germline, CDR1 MGHRA and CDR2 YSYEKL. The CDR3 is made up of 14 amino acids. The CDR3, as DNA: TGCGCCAGCAGCCAAGGGGCGGGGAATCAGCCCCAGCATTTT. This translates into CASSQGAGNQPQHF.

There are a few counts of this clone. As DNA, the CDR3 is TGTGCCAGCAGCCTCAGGACTAGCGGGTTTTCCACAGATACGCAGTATTTT. This gives the protein CASSLRTSGFSTDTQYF. The chain recombines TRBV9 with TRBJ2-3; TRBD2 matches 11 bases. Trimming removed 4 bases from V and 2 bases from J; junction bases left unmatched: 9. From germline, CDR1 is SGDLS and CDR2 YYNGEE. The CDR3 runs 17 residues.

The rearrangement uses TRBV6-5 and TRBJ1-2; TRBD1 aligns across 8 bases. Germline V gene data show CDR1 as MNHEY and CDR2 as SVGAGI. This CDR3 has 12 amino acids. V trimming: 7 bases; J trimming: 8 bases; junction bases outside the gene matches: 6. CDR3 coding DNA: TGTGCCAGCAACCCCGGGACAGGCGGCTACACCTTC. Its translation: CASNPGTGGYTF.

The rearrangement joins TRBV29-1 to TRBJ2-3, with D unclear. V was pared by 4 bases and J by 0 bases, with 8 bases between. From germline, CDR1 is SQVTM and CDR2 ANQGSEA. CDR3 length: 13 amino acids. The CDR3 nucleotides read TGCAGCGTTGGCCATCTTAGCACAGATACGCAGTATTTT. As protein: CSVGHLSTDTQYF.